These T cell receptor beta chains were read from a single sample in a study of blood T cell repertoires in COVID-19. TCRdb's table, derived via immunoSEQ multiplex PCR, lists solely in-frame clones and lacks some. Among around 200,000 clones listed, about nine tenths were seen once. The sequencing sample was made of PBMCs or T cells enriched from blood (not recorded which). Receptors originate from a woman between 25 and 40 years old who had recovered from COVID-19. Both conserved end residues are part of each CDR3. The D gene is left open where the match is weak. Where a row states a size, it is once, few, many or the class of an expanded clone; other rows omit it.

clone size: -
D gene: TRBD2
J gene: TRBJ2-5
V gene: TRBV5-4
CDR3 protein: CASVTSGEETQYF
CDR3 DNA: TGTGCCAGCGTGACTAGCGGAGAAGAGACCCAGTACTTC

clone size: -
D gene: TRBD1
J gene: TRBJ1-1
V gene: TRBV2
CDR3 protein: CASSGTGVFISGGHTEAFF
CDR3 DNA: TGTGCCAGCAGTGGGACAGGGGTTTTTATATCCGGGGGTCACACTGAAGCTTTCTTT

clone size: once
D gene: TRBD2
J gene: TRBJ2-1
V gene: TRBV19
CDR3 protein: CASSKLAGDSYNEQFF
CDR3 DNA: TGTGCCAGTAGTAAGCTAGCGGGGGATTCCTACAATGAGCAGTTCTTC

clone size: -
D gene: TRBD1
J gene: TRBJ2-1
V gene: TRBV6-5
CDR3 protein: CASSRGGGEQFF
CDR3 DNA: TGTGCCAGCAGTCGAGGGGGCGGTGAGCAGTTCTTC

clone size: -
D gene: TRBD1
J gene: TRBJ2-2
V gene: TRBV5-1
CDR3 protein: CASSESTGDRTGELFF
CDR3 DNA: TGCGCCAGCAGCGAGAGTACAGGGGATCGGACCGGGGAGCTGTTTTTT

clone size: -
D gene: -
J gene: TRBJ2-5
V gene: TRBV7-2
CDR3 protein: CASSRQARTLSVQETQYF
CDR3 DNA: TGTGCCAGCAGCCGCCAAGCCCGGACACTTTCTGTCCAAGAGACCCAGTACTTC

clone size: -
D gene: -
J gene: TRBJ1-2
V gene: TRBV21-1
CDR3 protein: CARAPGPTGGYTF
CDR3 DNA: TGTGCCAGAGCGCCGGGACCCACAGGGGGCTACACCTTC

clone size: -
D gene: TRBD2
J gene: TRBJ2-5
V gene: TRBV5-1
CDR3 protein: CASSHGRADPRQETQYF
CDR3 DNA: TGCGCCAGCAGCCATGGGAGGGCCGACCCCCGCCAAGAGACCCAGTACTTC

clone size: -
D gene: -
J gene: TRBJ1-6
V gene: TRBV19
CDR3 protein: CASSKDSLNSPLHF
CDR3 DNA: TGTGCCAGTAGTAAGGACAGCCTTAATTCACCCCTCCACTTT

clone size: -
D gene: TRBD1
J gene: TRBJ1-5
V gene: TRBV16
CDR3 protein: CASSLKAGGLGPQHF
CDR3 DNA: TGTGCCAGCAGCCTTAAGGCAGGGGGTTTAGGGCCCCAGCATTTT

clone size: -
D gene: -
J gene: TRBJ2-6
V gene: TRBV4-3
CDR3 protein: CASSQGRLTGANVLTF
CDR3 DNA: TGCGCCAGCAGCCAAGGGAGACTCACCGGGGCCAACGTCCTGACTTTC

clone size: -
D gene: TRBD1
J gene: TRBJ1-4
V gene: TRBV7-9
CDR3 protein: CASSPDRGGTNEKLFF
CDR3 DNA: TGTGCCAGCAGCCCCGACAGGGGGGGAACTAATGAAAAACTGTTTTTT

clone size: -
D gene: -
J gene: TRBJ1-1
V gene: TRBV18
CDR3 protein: CASSRTEENTEAFF
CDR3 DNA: TGTGCCAGCTCACGTACGGAGGAGAACACTGAAGCTTTCTTT

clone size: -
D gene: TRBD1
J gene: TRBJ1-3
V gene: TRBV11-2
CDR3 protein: CASSTQGIRSTNSGNTIYF
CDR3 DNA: TGTGCCAGCAGCACACAGGGGATTAGGTCTACTAACTCTGGAAACACCATATATTTT

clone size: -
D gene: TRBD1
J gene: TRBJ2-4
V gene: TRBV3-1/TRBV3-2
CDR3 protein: CASSIRQGLAKNIQYF
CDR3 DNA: TGTGCCAGCAGCATACGACAGGGCCTAGCCAAAAACATTCAGTACTTC

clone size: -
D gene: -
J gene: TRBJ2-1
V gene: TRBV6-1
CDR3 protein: CASSEAGWRGSNEQFF
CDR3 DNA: TGTGCCAGCAGTGAAGCGGGCTGGCGGGGCAGCAATGAGCAGTTCTTC

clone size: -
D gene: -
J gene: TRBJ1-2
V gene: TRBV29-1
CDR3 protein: CSVGRVRGYTF
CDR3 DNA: TGCAGCGTTGGGAGGGTAAGAGGCTACACCTTC

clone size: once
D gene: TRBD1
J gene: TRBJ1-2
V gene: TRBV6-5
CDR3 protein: CASRRQGSYGYTF
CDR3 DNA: TGTGCCAGCAGAAGACAGGGATCCTATGGCTACACCTTC

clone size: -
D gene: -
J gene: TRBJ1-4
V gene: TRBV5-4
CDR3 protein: CASSLGPGGGGEKLFF
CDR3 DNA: TGTGCCAGCAGCTTGGGGCCGGGAGGCGGTGGTGAAAAACTGTTTTTT

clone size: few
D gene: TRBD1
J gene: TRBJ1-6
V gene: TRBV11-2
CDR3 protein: CASSFDRGGNSPLHF
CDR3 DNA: TGTGCCAGCAGCTTCGACAGGGGTGGGAATTCACCCCTCCACTTT

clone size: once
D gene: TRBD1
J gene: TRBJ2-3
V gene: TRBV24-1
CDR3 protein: CATSEGQAALPQYF
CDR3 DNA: TGTGCCACCAGTGAGGGACAGGCGGCATTGCCGCAGTATTTT

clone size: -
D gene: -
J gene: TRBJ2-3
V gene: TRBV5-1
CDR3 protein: CASSLAAGPDTQYF
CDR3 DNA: TGCGCCAGCAGCTTGGCCGCGGGTCCAGATACGCAGTATTTT

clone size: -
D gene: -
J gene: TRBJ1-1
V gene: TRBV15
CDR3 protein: CATSRDPGLNTEAFF
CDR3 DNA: TGTGCCACCAGCAGAGATCCGGGATTGAACACTGAAGCTTTCTTT

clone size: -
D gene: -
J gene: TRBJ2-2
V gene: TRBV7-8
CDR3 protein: CASSFYRRDTGELFF
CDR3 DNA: TGTGCCAGCAGCTTTTATCGGCGGGACACCGGGGAGCTGTTTTTT

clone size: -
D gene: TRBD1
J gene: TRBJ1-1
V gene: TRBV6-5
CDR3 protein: CASDRALNTEAFF
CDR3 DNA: TGTGCCAGCGACAGGGCCCTGAACACTGAAGCTTTCTTT

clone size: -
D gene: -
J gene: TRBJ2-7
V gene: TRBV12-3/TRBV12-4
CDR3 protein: CASRLSGYEQYF
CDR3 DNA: TGTGCCAGCAGACTTAGCGGTTACGAGCAGTACTTC

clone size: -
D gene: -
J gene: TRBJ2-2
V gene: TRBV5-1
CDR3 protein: CASSPVPGELFF
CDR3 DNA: TGCGCCAGCAGCCCGGTTCCCGGGGAGCTGTTTTTT

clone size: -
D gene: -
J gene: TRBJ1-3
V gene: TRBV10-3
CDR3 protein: CAISLDGNGNTIYF
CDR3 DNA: TGTGCCATCTCTCTCGACGGGAATGGAAACACCATATATTTT

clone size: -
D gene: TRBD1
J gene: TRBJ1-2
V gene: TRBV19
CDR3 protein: CASNSDRADNYGYTF
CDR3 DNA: TGTGCCAGTAACTCGGACAGGGCGGATAACTATGGCTACACCTTC

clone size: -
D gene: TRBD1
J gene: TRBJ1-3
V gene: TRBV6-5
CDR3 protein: CASTKQGGGNTIYF
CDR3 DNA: TGTGCCAGCACCAAACAGGGGGGAGGAAACACCATATATTTT

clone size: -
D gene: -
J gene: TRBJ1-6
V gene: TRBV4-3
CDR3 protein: CASSQASRGDSPLHF
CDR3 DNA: TGCGCCAGCAGCCAAGCGAGCAGGGGCGATTCACCCCTCCACTTT

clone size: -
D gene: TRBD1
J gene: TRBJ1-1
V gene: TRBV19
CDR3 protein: CASSILGTGSTEAFF
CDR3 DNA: TGTGCCAGTAGTATATTGGGGACAGGGAGCACTGAAGCTTTCTTT

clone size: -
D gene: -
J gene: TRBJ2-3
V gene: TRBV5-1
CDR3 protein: CASSQDWGSVGTDTQYF
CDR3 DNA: TGCGCCAGCAGCCAGGACTGGGGTTCGGTTGGCACAGATACGCAGTATTTT

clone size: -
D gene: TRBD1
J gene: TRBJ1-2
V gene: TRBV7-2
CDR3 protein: CASSWGQGALGYTF
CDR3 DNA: TGTGCCAGCAGCTGGGGACAGGGGGCTTTGGGCTACACCTTC

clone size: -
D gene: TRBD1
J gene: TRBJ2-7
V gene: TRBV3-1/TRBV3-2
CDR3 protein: CASSQGRTGFGQYF
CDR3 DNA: TGTGCCAGCAGCCAAGGGAGGACAGGGTTTGGGCAGTACTTC

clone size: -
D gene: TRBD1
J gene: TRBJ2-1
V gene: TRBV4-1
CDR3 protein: CASSRQETGGAYNEQFF
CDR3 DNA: TGCGCCAGCAGCCGACAAGAAACAGGGGGTGCCTACAATGAGCAGTTCTTC

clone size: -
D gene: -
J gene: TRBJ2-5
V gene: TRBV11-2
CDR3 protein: CASSRGHQETQYF
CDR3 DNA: TGTGCCAGCAGCCGAGGGCACCAAGAGACCCAGTACTTC

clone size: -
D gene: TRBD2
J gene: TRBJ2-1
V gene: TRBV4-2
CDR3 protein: CASSQDEETSGYNEQFF
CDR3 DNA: TGTGCCAGCAGCCAAGATGAGGAGACTAGCGGCTACAATGAGCAGTTCTTC

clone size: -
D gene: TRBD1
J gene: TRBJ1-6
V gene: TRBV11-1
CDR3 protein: CASSGDSNSPLHF
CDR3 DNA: TGTGCCAGCAGCGGGGACAGTAATTCACCCCTCCACTTT

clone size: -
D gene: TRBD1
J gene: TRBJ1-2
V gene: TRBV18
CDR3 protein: CASSPERTGGLSLDGYTF
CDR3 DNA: TGTGCCAGCTCACCCGAGAGGACAGGGGGCTTAAGTCTCGATGGCTACACCTTC

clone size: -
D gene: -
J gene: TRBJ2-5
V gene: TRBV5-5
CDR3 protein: CASSLGAGPQETQYF
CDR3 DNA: TGTGCCAGCAGCTTGGGGGCGGGGCCTCAAGAGACCCAGTACTTC